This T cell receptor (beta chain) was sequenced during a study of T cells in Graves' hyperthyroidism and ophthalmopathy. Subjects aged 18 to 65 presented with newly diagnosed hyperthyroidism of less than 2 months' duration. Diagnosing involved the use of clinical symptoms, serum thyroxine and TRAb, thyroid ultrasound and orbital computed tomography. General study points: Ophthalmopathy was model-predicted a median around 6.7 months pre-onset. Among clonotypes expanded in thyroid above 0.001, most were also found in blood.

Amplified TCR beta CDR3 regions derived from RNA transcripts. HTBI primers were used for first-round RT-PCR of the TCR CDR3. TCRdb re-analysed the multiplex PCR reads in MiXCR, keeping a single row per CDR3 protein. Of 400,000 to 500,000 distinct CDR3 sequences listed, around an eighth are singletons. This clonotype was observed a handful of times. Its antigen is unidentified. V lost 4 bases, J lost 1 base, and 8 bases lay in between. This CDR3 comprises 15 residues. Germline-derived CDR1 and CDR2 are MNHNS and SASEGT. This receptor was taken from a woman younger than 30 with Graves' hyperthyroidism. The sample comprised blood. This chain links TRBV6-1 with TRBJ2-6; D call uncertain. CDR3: CASSVTRSGANVLTF. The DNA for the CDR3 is TGTGCCAGCAGTGTAACCCGTTCTGGGGCCAACGTCCTGACTTTC.